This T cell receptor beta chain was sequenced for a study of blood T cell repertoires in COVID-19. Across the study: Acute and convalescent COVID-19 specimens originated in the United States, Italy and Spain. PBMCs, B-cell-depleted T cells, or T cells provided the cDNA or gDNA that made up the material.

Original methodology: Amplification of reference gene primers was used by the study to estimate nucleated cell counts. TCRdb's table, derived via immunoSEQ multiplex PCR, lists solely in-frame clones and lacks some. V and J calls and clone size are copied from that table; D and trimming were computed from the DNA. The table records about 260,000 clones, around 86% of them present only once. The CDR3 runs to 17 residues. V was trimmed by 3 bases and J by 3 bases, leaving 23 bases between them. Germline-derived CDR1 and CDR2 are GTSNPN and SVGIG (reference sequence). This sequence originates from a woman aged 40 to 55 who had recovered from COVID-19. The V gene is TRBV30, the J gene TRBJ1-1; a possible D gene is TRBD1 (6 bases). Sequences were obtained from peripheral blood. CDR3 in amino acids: CAWSYRMAGVMDTEAFF. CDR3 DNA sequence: TGTGCCTGGAGCTACAGAATGGCAGGGGTAATGGACACTGAAGCTTTCTTT.